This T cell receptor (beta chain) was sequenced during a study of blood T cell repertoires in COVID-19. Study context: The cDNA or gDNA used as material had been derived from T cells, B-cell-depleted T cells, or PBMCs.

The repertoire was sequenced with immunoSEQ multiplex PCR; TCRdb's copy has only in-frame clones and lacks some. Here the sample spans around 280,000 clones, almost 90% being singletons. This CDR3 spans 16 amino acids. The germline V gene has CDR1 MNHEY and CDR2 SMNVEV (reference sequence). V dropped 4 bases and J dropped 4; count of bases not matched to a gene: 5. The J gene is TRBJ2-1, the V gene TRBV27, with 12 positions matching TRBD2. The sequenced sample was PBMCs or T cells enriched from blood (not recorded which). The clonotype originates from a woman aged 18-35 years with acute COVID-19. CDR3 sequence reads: CASSSLAGGPYNEQFF. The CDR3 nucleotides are TGTGCCAGCAGTTCACTAGCGGGAGGACCTTACAATGAGCAGTTCTTC.